The 32 T cell receptor beta chains reported below all come from one sample, sequenced in a study of blood T cell repertoires in COVID-19. Profiling relied on immunoSEQ multiplex PCR, and the TCRdb table lists in-frame clones only, not all of them. Of over 40,000 clones listed, around 92% are singletons. Sequenced material: peripheral blood. The receptors derive from a human donor in a cohort sampled during active COVID-19.

This chain uses TRBV15 with TRBJ1-4; perhaps TRBD1 as D (6 bases). The CDR3 is 12 amino acids. V was trimmed by 6 bases and J by 8 bases, leaving 10 bases between them. CDR1 and CDR2 from the germline V gene are LNHNV and YYDKDF (reference sequence). CDR3: CATSWGREKLFF. CDR3 bases: TGTGCCACCAGTTGGGGGCGCGAAAAACTGTTTTTT.

The rearrangement uses TRBV7-2 and TRBJ2-5; TRBD2 agrees at 11 bases. J gave up 1 base and V 5 bases, and 6 bases lay outside the gene matches. Germline V CDR1 and CDR2: SGHTA, FQGNSA. The CDR3 has 16 residues. CDR3 region: CASSLHGLAGQETQYF. The CDR3 region has the DNA TGTGCCAGCAGCCTTCACGGACTAGCGGGCCAAGAGACCCAGTACTTC.

The genes are TRBV5-1 and TRBJ2-1; 9 nucleotides line up with TRBD1. The germline V gene has CDR1 SGHRS and CDR2 YFSETQ. The junction had 3 bases not matched to a gene; V was cut back by 0 bases and J by 5 bases. CDR3 length equals 15 residues. For the CDR3, the DNA is TGCGCCAGCAGCTTGGAGGACAGGGGAGACAATGAGCAGTTCTTC. Translation gives CASSLEDRGDNEQFF.

V usage is TRBV2 and J usage is TRBJ1-5; D perhaps matches TRBD1 (5 bases). The CDR3 covers 13 residues. Germline loops: CDR1 SNHLY, CDR2 FYNNEI. V lost 5 bases, J lost 6 bases, and 11 bases lay in between. CDR3 in DNA: TGTGCCAGCAGTTCAGGGTGGGCTCAGCCCCAGCATTTT. Translating it yields CASSSGWAQPQHF.

This chain links TRBV7-2 with TRBJ2-3; 12 bases align to TRBD2. The CDR3 sequence is 18 residues long. V lost 2 bases to trimming and J lost 5 bases; unmatched junction nucleotides: 11. Per germline, CDR1 SGHTA and CDR2 FQGNSA. CDR3 residues: CASSLRLASGGAGDTQYF. The CDR3 DNA reads as TGTGCCAGCAGCTTACGTCTTGCTAGCGGGGGGGCTGGAGATACGCAGTATTTT.

This chain connects TRBV25-1 to TRBJ2-1; D is possibly TRBD1 (5 bases). The CDR3 contains 13 residues. Trimming shortened V by 6 bases and J by 4 bases, and 10 bases separated the two germline ends. Germline V CDR1 and CDR2: MGHDK, SYGVNS. CDR3 amino acids: CASSADRYNEQFF. The CDR3 DNA reads as TGTGCCAGCAGCGCAGACAGATACAATGAGCAGTTCTTC.

The chain is built from TRBV7-2 and TRBJ2-3; the match to TRBD2 covers 7 bases. Trimming at V came to 4 bases and at J to 3 bases, leaving 7 bases not matched to a gene. The germline CDR1 and CDR2 sequences are SGHTA and FQGNSA. The CDR3 covers 15 residues. The CDR3 protein is CASSSPAGSTDTQYF. CDR3 in DNA: TGTGCCAGCAGCTCGCCAGCGGGATCTACAGATACGCAGTATTTT.

The chain recombines TRBV27 with TRBJ2-1; D is unclear. The CDR3 consists of 12 residues. CDR1 MNHEY and CDR2 SMNVEV come from the germline V gene (reference sequence). Trimming shortened V by 0 bases and J by 9 bases, and 6 bases separated the two germline ends. The CDR3 DNA is TGTGCCAGCAGTTTATCGTCGGGTGAGCAGTTCTTC. Protein: CASSLSSGEQFF.

This chain uses TRBV4-3 with TRBJ2-1, with 7 bases identical to TRBD2. The germline V gene encodes CDR1 LGHNA and CDR2 YSLEER. The ends lost 3 bases at V and 0 bases at J; junction bases unmatched: 2. The CDR3 consists of 15 residues. DNA of the CDR3: TGCGCCAGCAGCCAGGGCGGGAGCTCCTACAATGAGCAGTTCTTC. It yields the protein CASSQGGSSYNEQFF.

The rearrangement joins TRBV5-1 to TRBJ2-1; weak D call: TRBD2 (6 bases). CDR1 is SGHRS, CDR2 YFSETQ, per germline. The CDR3 runs to 15 residues. Trimming took 0 bases from V and 1 from J, leaving 8 bases between them. The CDR3 bases are TGCGCCAGCAGCTTGGACGGGACTTCCTACAATGAGCAGTTCTTC. Its protein is CASSLDGTSYNEQFF.

The chain has TRBV18 and TRBJ1-5, with D possibly TRBD1 on 5 matching bases. The length of the CDR3 is 12 residues. Deletions cut 6 bases from V and 3 bases from J, with 6 bases between. Germline CDR1 and CDR2: KGHSH and LQKENI. This CDR3 is CASSGANQPQHF. Written as DNA, the CDR3 is TGTGCCAGCTCTGGGGCCAATCAGCCCCAGCATTTT.

The chain couples TRBV27 to TRBJ1-2, with D possibly TRBD1 on 5 matching bases. Germline V gives CDR1 MNHEY, CDR2 SMNVEV (reference sequence). V was trimmed by 0 bases and J by 7 bases, leaving 12 bases between them. The CDR3 is 14 amino acids. The CDR3 here is CASSLSTPGSGYTF. The CDR3 DNA follows: TGTGCCAGCAGTTTATCGACTCCAGGGTCTGGCTACACCTTC.

The rearrangement joins TRBV5-5 to TRBJ1-1; no reliable D call. The CDR3 has 11 residues. The V end was cut by 2 bases, the J end by 6 bases, with 5 bases between. Germline assignment: CDR1 SGHKS and CDR2 YYEKEE (reference sequence). The CDR3: CASSFLAEAFF. DNA for the CDR3: TGTGCCAGCAGCTTTTTAGCTGAAGCTTTCTTT.

This sequence joins TRBV5-1 and TRBJ2-3; the D is unclear. The CDR3 runs 14 residues. Germline values: CDR1 SGHRS, CDR2 YFSETQ. Deletions cut 0 bases from V and 2 bases from J, with 7 bases between. CDR3 DNA: TGCGCCAGCAGCTTGGGACACACCACAGATACGCAGTATTTT. It encodes CASSLGHTTDTQYF.

V is TRBV5-1 and J is TRBJ2-7; 8 bases line up with TRBD1. The germline CDR1 and CDR2 sequences are SGHRS and YFSETQ. The CDR3 extends over 15 amino acids. V was clipped by 2 bases and J by 2 bases; unmatched bases: 6. The CDR3 DNA follows: TGCGCCAGCAGCTTCGGCGGGACAGGACCCTACGAGCAGTACTTC. Amino acid sequence: CASSFGGTGPYEQYF.

This rearrangement joins TRBV28 to TRBJ2-7, with 8 positions matching TRBD1. This CDR3 region has 12 residues. Germline CDR1 and CDR2: MDHEN and SYDVKM. Trimming removed 6 bases from V and 9 bases from J; junction bases left unmatched: 7. CDR3 loop: CASRRTGQGQYF. In DNA, the CDR3 is TGTGCCAGCAGACGGACAGGGCAGGGGCAGTACTTC.

The chain employs TRBV7-9 and TRBJ2-2; 10 bases are shared with TRBD1. The ends lost 4 bases at V and 6 bases at J; junction bases unmatched: 11. The CDR3 covers 17 residues. Germline-derived CDR1 and CDR2 are SEHNR and FQNEAQ (reference sequence). This CDR3 is CASSSLLTGGIAGELFF. In DNA form, the CDR3 reads TGTGCCAGCAGCTCCTTACTGACAGGGGGCATTGCCGGGGAGCTGTTTTTT.

The chain joins TRBV7-2 to TRBJ2-1; TRBD1 aligns across 8 bases. The germline gives CDR1 SGHTA, CDR2 FQGNSA. CDR3 size: 15 residues. V dropped 3 bases and J dropped 10; count of bases not matched to a gene: 11. The CDR3 is CASSLRNQGAGEQFF. Here the CDR3 DNA reads TGTGCCAGCAGCTTGAGAAATCAGGGGGCGGGGGAGCAGTTCTTC. Full variable domain (outside the CDR3, taken from reference TRBV7-2 and TRBJ2-1): GAGVSQSPSNKVTEKGKDVELRCDPISGHTALYWYRQSLGQGLEFLIYFQGNSAPDKSGLPSDRFSAERTGGSVSTLTIQRTQQEDSAVYLCASSLRNQGAGEQFFGPGTRLTVL.

V is TRBV2 and J is TRBJ2-3, with 7 nucleotides matching TRBD1. Germline-derived CDR1 and CDR2 are SNHLY and FYNNEI. This CDR3 is built from 12 residues. V was pared by 6 bases and J by 3 bases, with 0 bases of the junction left unmatched. CDR3 loop: CASRGQTDTQYF. The CDR3 DNA is TGTGCCAGCAGGGGACAGACAGATACGCAGTATTTT.

The chain couples TRBV3-1 (or the pseudogene TRBV3-2) to TRBJ1-6; no reliable D call. Trimming removed 0 bases from V and 7 bases from J, with 7 bases in between. This CDR3 has 14 amino acids. Germline values: CDR1 LGHDT, CDR2 YNNKEL (reference sequence). CDR3 loop: CASSQEASNSPLHF. In nucleotides, the CDR3 is TGTGCCAGCAGCCAAGAGGCCTCGAATTCACCCCTCCACTTT.

The J gene is TRBJ2-4, the V gene TRBV14; D ambiguous. CDR1 and CDR2 from the germline V gene are SGHDN and FVKESK. V lost 4 bases and J lost 9, with 19 bases in between. CDR3 length: 15 amino acids. CDR3 DNA: TGTGCCAGCAGCCCATTCCAAGGAAGCGTGGGCATTCAGTACTTC. Amino acid sequence: CASSPFQGSVGIQYF.

The chain couples TRBV5-1 to TRBJ2-1, with D possibly matching TRBD2 (6 bases). Germline-derived CDR1 and CDR2 are SGHRS and YFSETQ. The CDR3 sequence is 16 residues long. With 5 bases removed from V and 0 bases from J, the gap between germline ends came to 15 bases. The CDR3 bases are TGCGCCAGCAGGGGGGGAGGAACAAGCTCCTACAATGAGCAGTTCTTC. It yields the protein CASRGGGTSSYNEQFF.

V and J are TRBV5-1 and TRBJ2-7; TRBD1 agrees at 8 bases. The germline V gene encodes CDR1 SGHRS and CDR2 YFSETQ. The J segment lost 8 bases and the V segment lost 2 bases, leaving 9 bases of the junction unmatched. The CDR3 has 14 residues. In nucleotides, the CDR3 is TGCGCCAGCAGCTTAATGAGGTCAGGGGGCCAGCAGTACTTC. It translates to CASSLMRSGGQQYF.

The chain joins TRBV5-6 to TRBJ1-4, with 8 bases identical to TRBD1. V dropped 3 bases and J dropped 8; count of bases not matched to a gene: 6. The CDR3 contains 14 residues. Germline CDR1 is SGHDT and CDR2 is YYEEEE. The CDR3 region is CASSWTGREEKLFF. The CDR3 nucleotides read TGTGCCAGCAGCTGGACAGGGAGGGAGGAAAAACTGTTTTTT. Variable domain in full (rest from reference TRBV5-6 and TRBJ1-4): DAGVTQSPTHLIKTRGQQVTLRCSPKSGHDTVSWYQQALGQGPQFIFQYYEEEERQRGNFPDRFSGHQFPNYSSELNVNALLLGDSALYLCASSWTGREEKLFFGSGTQLSVL.

The V gene is TRBV7-8, the J gene TRBJ2-7; TRBD1 aligns across 7 bases. The ends lost 3 bases at V and 6 bases at J; junction bases unmatched: 2. This CDR3 has 12 amino acids. The germline V gene has CDR1 SGHVS and CDR2 FQNEAQ. CDR3 coding DNA: TGTGCCAGCAGCTTGGGACAGCTCGAGCAGTACTTC. Protein: CASSLGQLEQYF.

This chain joins TRBV7-9 and TRBJ2-5; TRBD2 matches 8 bases. The CDR3 has 14 amino acids. Germline V CDR1 and CDR2: SEHNR, FQNEAQ (reference sequence). Trimming cost V 5 bases and J 1 base; bases outside gene matches: 3. The CDR3 DNA is TGTGCCAGCAGCCTCACTAGCGGCCAAGAGACCCAGTACTTC. Translated, it gives CASSLTSGQETQYF.

The V gene is TRBV16, the J gene TRBJ1-5; 10 bases agree with TRBD1. Trimming at V came to 2 bases and at J to 6 bases, leaving 7 bases not matched to a gene. CDR1 is KGHSY, CDR2 FQNENV, per germline. CDR3 size: 16 residues. CDR3 coding DNA: TGTGCCAGCAGCCAACAGGGACAGGGGATTGGTCAGCCCCAGCATTTT. Translation gives CASSQQGQGIGQPQHF.

The chain is built from TRBV2 and TRBJ2-1; D might be TRBD2 (7 bases). This CDR3 has 14 amino acids. Trimming shortened V by 10 bases and J by 6 bases, and 19 bases separated the two germline ends. The germline gives CDR1 SNHLY, CDR2 FYNNEI. CDR3 sequence: CATSRGAAFNEQFF. The DNA for the CDR3 is TGTGCCACCAGCCGGGGGGCTGCTTTCAATGAGCAGTTCTTC.

The chain employs TRBV3-1 (or the pseudogene TRBV3-2) and TRBJ2-7; a possible D gene is TRBD2 (6 bases). CDR3 length: 15 amino acids. V was shortened by 3 bases and J by 6 bases, with 18 bases between the two germline ends. Looked up from germline, CDR1 is LGHDT and CDR2 is YNNKEL (reference sequence). CDR3 in amino acids: CASSHATSRVGEQYF. In nucleotides, the CDR3 is TGTGCCAGCAGCCATGCAACTAGCAGGGTAGGCGAGCAGTACTTC.

Comments on this clone: This CDR3 is also generated by other DNA sequences in the sample. The chain recombines TRBV6-5 with TRBJ2-7; 9 bases align to TRBD1. This CDR3 region has 15 residues. From germline, CDR1 is MNHEY and CDR2 SVGAGI. Trimming at V came to 3 bases and at J to 4 bases, leaving 7 bases not matched to a gene. The CDR3, as DNA: TGTGCCAGCAGTTATCGCGACAGGGGGAGTTACGAGCAGTACTTC. This encodes CASSYRDRGSYEQYF.

CDR3 sequence (DNA): TGCGCCAGCAGCCAAGGCCGGGGGACAGGGAACACTGAAGCTTTCTTT. Residues: CASSQGRGTGNTEAFF. The chain carries TRBV4-1 and TRBJ1-1; 8 bases are a match to TRBD1. The germline CDR1 and CDR2 sequences are MGHRA and YSYEKL. This CDR3 comprises 16 residues. J was trimmed by 1 base and V by 1 base; bases with no gene match: 5.

The J gene is TRBJ1-2, the V gene TRBV5-1, with D perhaps matching TRBD1 (6 bases). There are 15 residues in the CDR3. Trimming took off 0 bases at V and 8 bases at J, with 17 bases between the two ends. Germline-derived CDR1 and CDR2 are SGHRS and YFSETQ. CDR3: CASSLAGSGGEGYTF. In DNA, the CDR3 is TGCGCCAGCAGCTTGGCCGGGTCGGGGGGCGAAGGCTACACCTTC.